This entry features one T cell receptor beta chain sequence. These data come from a study of cytomegalovirus exposure and HLA in healthy donors. The PCR had 60 Vbeta and 13 Jbeta primers. The assay was immunoSEQ multiplex PCR, and TCRdb's table has in-frame clones only and misses some. The table records approximately 30,000 clones, around two thirds of them present only once. With 3 bases clipped from V and 3 bases from J, the junction kept 5 bases outside the gene matches. CDR1 SQVTM and CDR2 ANQGSEA come from the germline V gene. The CDR3 is 13 amino acids. This receptor was taken from a man in his forties or fifties in good health and CMV-seropositive. The chain has TRBV29-1 and TRBJ2-7; TRBD1 matches at 7 bases. Specimen: PBMCs. CDR3 DNA sequence: TGCAGCGTTGAGACAGGGCAAGACTACGAGCAGTACTTC. Protein product: CSVETGQDYEQYF.